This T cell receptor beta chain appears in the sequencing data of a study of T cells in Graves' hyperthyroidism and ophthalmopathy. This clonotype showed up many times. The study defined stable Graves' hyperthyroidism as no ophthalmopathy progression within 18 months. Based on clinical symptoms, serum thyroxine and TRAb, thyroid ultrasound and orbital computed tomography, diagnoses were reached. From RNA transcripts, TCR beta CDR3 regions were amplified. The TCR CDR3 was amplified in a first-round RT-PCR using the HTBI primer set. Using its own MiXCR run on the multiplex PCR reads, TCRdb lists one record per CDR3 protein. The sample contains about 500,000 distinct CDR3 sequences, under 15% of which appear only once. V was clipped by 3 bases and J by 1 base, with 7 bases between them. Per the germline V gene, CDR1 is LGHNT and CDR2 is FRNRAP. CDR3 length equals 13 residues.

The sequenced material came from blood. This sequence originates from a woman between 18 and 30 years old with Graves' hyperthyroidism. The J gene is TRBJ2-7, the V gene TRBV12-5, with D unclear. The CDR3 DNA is TGTGCTAGTGGTTTCCTGGGGTCCTACGAGCAGTACGTC. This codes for CASGFLGSYEQYV.